A single sample gave rise to the 22 T cell receptor beta chains below, sequenced in a study of blood T cell repertoires in COVID-19. Profiled with immunoSEQ multiplex PCR; TCRdb holds only in-frame clones, not every one. The sample carries 120,000 or so clones, approximately 83% recorded once. Sample: peripheral blood. All receptors derive from a man in his 60s with acute or convalescent COVID-19.

The chain has TRBV12-3 or TRBV12-4 and TRBJ2-3; TRBD1 aligns across 7 bases. V dropped 6 bases and J dropped 3; count of bases not matched to a gene: 3. CDR3 size: 13 residues. CDR3 sequence (DNA): TGTGCCAGCAGCAACAGGGGTACAGATACGCAGTATTTT. Translating gives CASSNRGTDTQYF.

CDR3 DNA sequence: TGTGCCACCAGCAGGGCCGGGGGGGAATTGAAGACCCAGTACTTC. It is translated as CATSRAGGELKTQYF. V gene TRBV15 combines with J gene TRBJ2-5; 8 positions agree with TRBD2. J was trimmed by 6 bases and V by 3 bases; bases with no gene match: 9. Germline V CDR1 and CDR2: LNHNV, YYDKDF (reference sequence). CDR3 length: 15 residues.

This sequence joins TRBV28 and TRBJ1-5; D might be TRBD1 (5 bases). From germline, CDR1 is MDHEN and CDR2 SYDVKM. The CDR3 is made up of 15 amino acids. Trimming stripped 6 bases from V and 6 bases from J, with 18 bases between. This CDR3 reads CASSKDRKGAQPQHF. The CDR3 bases are TGTGCCAGCAGCAAGGATCGGAAAGGGGCTCAGCCCCAGCATTTT.

The chain joins TRBV2 to TRBJ1-1; 10 nucleotides line up with TRBD1. V gave up 5 bases and J gave up 4 bases; unmatched junction bases: 19. This CDR3 contains 19 residues. Germline CDR1 reads SNHLY; CDR2 reads FYNNEI. The chain's CDR3 is CASSFSLTGTGDWGTEAFF. CDR3 in DNA: TGTGCCAGCAGTTTTTCTTTAACCGGGACAGGGGATTGGGGCACTGAAGCTTTCTTT.

J is TRBJ1-5 and V is TRBV19; no clear D. V was trimmed by 1 base and J by 3 bases, leaving 13 bases between them. The germline CDR1 and CDR2 sequences are LNHDA and SQIVND (reference sequence). This CDR3 contains 16 residues. The CDR3 sequence: CASSIGMRATNQPQHF. CDR3 bases: TGTGCCAGTAGTATAGGTATGAGGGCCACCAATCAGCCCCAGCATTTT. The complete variable domain, with remaining parts taken from reference TRBV19 and TRBJ1-5, reads DGGITQSPKYLFRKEGQNVTLSCEQNLNHDAMYWYRQDPGQGLRLIYYSQIVNDFQKGDIAEGYSVSREKKESFPLTVTSAQKNPTAFYLCASSIGMRATNQPQHFGDGTRLSIL.

The chain is built from TRBV27 and TRBJ1-6; maybe TRBD1 (6 bases). Deletions cut 4 bases from V and 3 bases from J, with 10 bases between. This CDR3 has 15 residues. The V gene's germline CDR1 is MNHEY and CDR2 SMNVEV (reference sequence). CDR3 nucleotide sequence: TGTGCCAGCAGTTATCGGACAGACTATAATTCACCCCTCCACTTT. It is translated as CASSYRTDYNSPLHF.

The rearrangement joins TRBV30 to TRBJ2-1, with 7 bases identical to TRBD2. Germline-derived CDR1 and CDR2 are GTSNPN and SVGIG (reference sequence). CDR3 length: 15 residues. The ends lost 1 base at V and 2 bases at J; junction bases unmatched: 5. CDR3 coding DNA: TGTGCCTGGAGTGCCGGACTAGGGGCCTACAATGAGCAGTTCTTC. Protein: CAWSAGLGAYNEQFF. Full variable domain (missing parts from reference TRBV30 and TRBJ2-1): SQTIHQWPATLVQPVGSPLSLECTVEGTSNPNLYWYRQAAGRGLQLLFYSVGIGQISSEVPQNLSASRPQDRQFILSSKKLLLSDSGFYLCAWSAGLGAYNEQFFGPGTRLTVL.

This sequence joins TRBV5-4 and TRBJ2-7, with TRBD2 identical over 15 bases. Germline V lookup: CDR1 SGHNT, CDR2 YYREEE (reference sequence). The CDR3 has 16 residues. V dropped 4 bases and J dropped 4; count of bases not matched to a gene: 6. In DNA, the CDR3 is TGTGCCAGCAGCGTGGGACTAGCGGGAGGCTTATACGAGCAGTACTTC. Encoded protein: CASSVGLAGGLYEQYF. Combining the CDR3 with reference TRBV5-4 and TRBJ2-7 gives the whole variable domain ETGVTQSPTHLIKTRGQQVTLRCSSQSGHNTVSWYQQALGQGPQFIFQYYREEENGRGNFPPRFSGLQFPNYSSELNVNALELDDSALYLCASSVGLAGGLYEQYFGPGTRLTVT.

This clone was detected only a few times. V usage is TRBV28 and J usage is TRBJ1-2; D might be TRBD1 (5 bases). Germline V gene lookup returns CDR1 MDHEN and CDR2 SYDVKM. With 2 bases removed from V and 2 bases from J, the gap between germline ends came to 12 bases. The CDR3 runs to 15 residues. The CDR3 coding sequence is TGTGCCAGCAGTTTAATGGGGCGGCGGAACTATGGCTACACCTTC. Its protein is CASSLMGRRNYGYTF.

This clone occurred a few times. This chain connects TRBV4-2 to TRBJ2-7, with 8 positions matching TRBD2. The CDR3 spans 15 residues. The junction had 6 bases not matched to a gene; V was cut back by 0 bases and J by 5 bases. Per the germline V gene, CDR1 is LGHNA and CDR2 is YNFKEQ. This CDR3 reads CASSQDPGGPNEQYF. In DNA form, the CDR3 reads TGTGCCAGCAGCCAAGATCCGGGAGGGCCCAACGAGCAGTACTTC.

The chain uses TRBV6-4 and TRBJ2-7, with a weak D call TRBD2 (6 bases). The CDR3 is 13 residues long. V was trimmed by 4 bases and J by 3 bases, leaving 10 bases between them. CDR1 and CDR2 from the germline V gene are MRHNA and SNTAGT. DNA for the CDR3: TGTGCCAGCAGTGTCGTGGAGGGCTACGAGCAGTACTTC. This encodes CASSVVEGYEQYF.

CDR3 residues: CASSLQGLETGELFF. In nucleotides, the CDR3 is TGCGCCAGCAGCCTCCAGGGACTAGAGACCGGGGAGCTGTTTTTT. The chain has TRBV5-1 and TRBJ2-2; 8 nucleotides align to TRBD2. The germline V gene has CDR1 SGHRS and CDR2 YFSETQ. This CDR3 is 15 amino acids long. J gave up 5 bases and V 4 bases, and 7 bases lay outside the gene matches.

This chain connects TRBV6-5 to TRBJ2-2, with a tentative D call TRBD2 (6 bases). CDR3 length: 13 residues. Germline assignment: CDR1 MNHEY and CDR2 SVGAGI. V lost 2 bases to trimming and J lost 8 bases, with 9 bases between them. The CDR3 DNA reads TGTGCCAGCAGTTACCGGGAGTTAGGGGAGCTGTTTTTT. It yields the protein CASSYRELGELFF.

The chain is built from TRBV9 and TRBJ2-5; TRBD1 might be the D (6 bases). V shed 4 bases and J shed 1 base, with 11 bases lying between them. Germline CDR1 SGDLS, CDR2 YYNGEE. The CDR3 extends over 14 amino acids. Here the CDR3 reads CASSSRQAQETQYF. The CDR3 DNA sequence: TGTGCCAGCAGCTCCCGACAGGCCCAAGAGACCCAGTACTTC.

J is TRBJ1-2 and V is TRBV27, with 7 positions matching TRBD1. V shed 5 bases and J 6 bases; nucleotides not matched to a gene: 12. Looked up from germline, CDR1 is MNHEY and CDR2 is SMNVEV (reference sequence). This CDR3 has 15 amino acids. CDR3 nucleotide sequence: TGTGCCAGCAGTCGCACCCCAACAGGGGAAAATGGCTACACCTTC. Its protein is CASSRTPTGENGYTF.

The chain combines TRBV3-1 (or the pseudogene TRBV3-2) with TRBJ2-5; 7 nucleotides line up with TRBD2. The CDR3 is made up of 17 amino acids. V was pared by 5 bases and J by 0 bases, with 12 bases of the junction left unmatched. The germline gives CDR1 LGHDT, CDR2 YNNKEL (reference sequence). The CDR3 sequence is CASSSYLTSADQETQYF. The CDR3 nucleotides read TGTGCCAGCAGCTCGTACCTAACTAGCGCCGACCAAGAGACCCAGTACTTC.

This chain connects TRBV21-1 to TRBJ1-1; the table gives TRBD1 as D, unverified against the DNA. TRBV21-1 is a pseudogene locus. The CDR3 totals 13 residues. Written as DNA, the CDR3 is TGTGCCAGCAGCAAAACAGGGTCGGGCTGGGCTTTCTTT. It yields the protein CASSKTGSGWAFF.

The J gene is TRBJ2-3, the V gene TRBV4-1; TRBD2 might be the D (6 bases). V gave up 6 bases and J gave up 2 bases, with 12 bases separating them. The CDR3 spans 14 residues. The V gene's germline CDR1 is MGHRA and CDR2 YSYEKL. The CDR3 DNA reads as TGCGCCAGCAGTGCGGCGGGGTCCACAGATACGCAGTATTTT. Its protein product is CASSAAGSTDTQYF.

The chain employs TRBV4-2 and TRBJ2-3; TRBD2 aligns across 8 bases. Germline CDR1 and CDR2: LGHNA and YNFKEQ. The ends lost 0 bases at V and 5 bases at J; junction bases unmatched: 10. The CDR3 spans 17 residues. The CDR3 bases are TGTGCCAGCAGCCAAGACCCCACCGGGAGGGCCAAAGATACGCAGTATTTT. Its translation is CASSQDPTGRAKDTQYF.

The chain has TRBV9 and TRBJ2-5; D ambiguous. Between the trimmed V and J ends, which lost 0 bases and 5 bases, there was a span of 11 bases. The germline V gene encodes CDR1 SGDLS and CDR2 YYNGEE. The CDR3 length is 14 residues. The CDR3 DNA reads TGTGCCAGCAGCGTAGTTCCCTCCGGGGAGACCCAGTACTTC. Amino acids: CASSVVPSGETQYF. Variable domain in full (rest from reference TRBV9 and TRBJ2-5): DSGVTQTPKHLITATGQRVTLRCSPRSGDLSVYWYQQSLDQGLQFLIQYYNGEERAKGNILERFSAQQFPDLHSELNLSSLELGDSALYFCASSVVPSGETQYFGPGTRLLVL.

In its sample, this clone was seen a few times. The V call is TRBV4-1, the J call TRBJ2-2; 12 nucleotides line up with TRBD2. CDR1 is MGHRA and CDR2 is YSYEKL in the germline V gene. After removal of 1 base from V and 3 bases from J, the junction contained 6 bases not matched to a gene. There are 18 residues in the CDR3. For the CDR3, the DNA is TGCGCCAGCAGCCAAGTTCCTAGCGGGAGGGGGTACACCGGGGAGCTGTTTTTT. It translates to CASSQVPSGRGYTGELFF.

This clone was seen only a few times. V and J are TRBV18 and TRBJ2-5; 8 positions match TRBD2. The junction had 14 bases not matched to a gene; V was cut back by 4 bases and J by 7 bases. The germline V gene has CDR1 KGHSH and CDR2 LQKENI. The CDR3 has 16 residues. Here the CDR3 reads CASSLEPGLGLGTQYF. The CDR3 coding sequence is TGTGCCAGCTCACTCGAACCGGGACTAGGACTTGGGACCCAGTACTTC.